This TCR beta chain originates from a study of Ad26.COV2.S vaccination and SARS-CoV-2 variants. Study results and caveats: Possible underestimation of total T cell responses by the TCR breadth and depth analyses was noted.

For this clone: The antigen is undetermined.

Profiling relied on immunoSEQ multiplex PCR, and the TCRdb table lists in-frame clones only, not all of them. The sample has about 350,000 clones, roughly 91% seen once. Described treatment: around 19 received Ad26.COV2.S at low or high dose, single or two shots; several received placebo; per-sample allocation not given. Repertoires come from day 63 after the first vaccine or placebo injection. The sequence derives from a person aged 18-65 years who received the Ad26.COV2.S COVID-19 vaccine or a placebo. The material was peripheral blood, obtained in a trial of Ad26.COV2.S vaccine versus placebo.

The CDR3 reads CASSATGGEDGYTF. The CDR3 coding sequence is TGTGCCAGCAGCGCTACAGGGGGCGAGGATGGCTACACCTTC. The chain has TRBV11-3 and TRBJ1-2; TRBD1 agrees at 9 bases. Per germline, CDR1 SGHNT and CDR2 YENEEA. The CDR3 length is 14 residues. V shed 5 bases, J shed 6 bases, and the junction held 7 bases outside the gene matches.